This T cell receptor beta chain was sequenced during a study of cytomegalovirus exposure and HLA in healthy donors. Study conclusions and caveats: Certain sequence variants were highly shared and formed a cluster, and this cluster was likely a sequencing artifact. Cytomegalovirus status was reportedly diagnosed by the classifier with high sensitivity and specificity. Fewer N-insertions than the roughly 630-donor mean were reportedly shown by an Asian-associated ancestry cluster in a later analysis.

The PCR used 60 Vbeta and 13 Jbeta primers. Per the original data handling: Later, an analysis found about 80 million unique TCR beta chains, and about 9.9 million of these were shared. Method: immunoSEQ multiplex PCR; TCRdb's copy keeps in-frame clones and lacks some. V and J calls and clone size follow that table, whereas D and trimming were derived from the DNA. The table includes about 160,000 clones, over 70% detected once. As concerns this clone: Antigen unknown. Germline and junction disagree at one end, which may indicate a read error.

This CDR3 spans 14 amino acids. The germline V gene has CDR1 SEHNR and CDR2 FQNEAQ (reference sequence). The specimen sequenced was PBMCs. The genes are TRBV7-9 and TRBJ1-1; D not certain. The TCR originated in a man in his thirties or forties in good health and CMV-seronegative. The chain's CDR3 is CSSSLVRGNTEAFF. CDR3 nucleotide sequence: TGTTCCAGCAGCTTAGTTCGAGGGAACACTGAAGCTTTCTTT.